This T cell receptor (beta chain) was observed in a study of blood T cell repertoires in COVID-19. Study-level background: Sites in the United States, Italy and Spain provided acute and convalescent COVID-19 samples. Sample material is recorded as cDNA or gDNA derived from T cells, B-cell-depleted T cells, or PBMCs.

Profiling relied on immunoSEQ multiplex PCR, and the TCRdb table lists in-frame clones only, not all of them. The profile shows around 86,000 clones, roughly 91% of them singletons. Germline lookup yields CDR1 MNHNS and CDR2 SASEGT. The ends lost 2 bases at V and 6 bases at J; junction bases unmatched: 6. The CDR3 consists of 15 residues. This TCR was recovered from a woman aged 80 or over with acute or convalescent COVID-19. The chain is built from TRBV6-1 and TRBJ2-1; 8 nucleotides match TRBD1. Specimen: peripheral blood. The CDR3 region has the DNA TGTGCCAGCAGTGAAAAGGAGACAGGGGTCAATGAGCAGTTCTTC. Encoded protein: CASSEKETGVNEQFF.